Sequencing of this T cell receptor (beta chain) was carried out in a study of cytomegalovirus exposure and HLA in healthy donors. Study-wide results and limits: One variant, a missense change in DCLRE1C, was linked in a later analysis to TCR beta V- and J-gene trimming. In a later analysis, DRB1 alleles had the most associated TCRs; HLA-C alleles the fewest. Only CMV serostatus was available as immune exposure information.

Details on this clone: Its antigen is unidentified.

Each donor's status was that of a healthy bone marrow donor. The CDR3 is 18 residues long. V lost 4 bases to trimming and J lost 8 bases; unmatched junction nucleotides: 15. Germline CDR1 MDHEN, CDR2 SYDVKM. The study ran its PCR with 60 Vbeta and 13 Jbeta primers. The data were produced by immunoSEQ multiplex PCR, yet TCRdb's version contains in-frame clones alone and is incomplete. The repertoire table contains about 54,000 clones. This TCR derives from a middle-aged woman in good health and CMV-seronegative. The genes are TRBV28 and TRBJ1-4, with 11 bases lining up with TRBD1. The sequencing sample was made of PBMCs. DNA of the CDR3: TGTGCCAGCAGTTCCCGGGACAGGGGGGCCCCATCGGGGGAAAAACTGTTTTTT. Translated: CASSSRDRGAPSGEKLFF.